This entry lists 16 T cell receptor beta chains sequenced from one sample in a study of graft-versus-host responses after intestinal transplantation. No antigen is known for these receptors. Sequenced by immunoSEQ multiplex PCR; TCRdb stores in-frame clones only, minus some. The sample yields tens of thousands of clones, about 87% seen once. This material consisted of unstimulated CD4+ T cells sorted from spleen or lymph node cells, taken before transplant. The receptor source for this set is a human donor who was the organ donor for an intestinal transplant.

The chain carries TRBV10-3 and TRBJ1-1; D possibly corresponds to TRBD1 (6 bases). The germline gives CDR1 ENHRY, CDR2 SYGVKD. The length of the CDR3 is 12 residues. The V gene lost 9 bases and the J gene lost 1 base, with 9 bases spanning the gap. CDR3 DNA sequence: TGTGCCATGGGACATCAGAACACTGAAGCTTTCTTT. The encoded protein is CAMGHQNTEAFF.

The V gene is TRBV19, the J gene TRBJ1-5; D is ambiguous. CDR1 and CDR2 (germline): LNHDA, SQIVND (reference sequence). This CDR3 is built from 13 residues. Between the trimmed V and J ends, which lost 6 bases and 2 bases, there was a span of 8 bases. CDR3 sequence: CASRTEGNQPQHF. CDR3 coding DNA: TGTGCCAGTAGGACGGAGGGCAATCAGCCCCAGCATTTT.

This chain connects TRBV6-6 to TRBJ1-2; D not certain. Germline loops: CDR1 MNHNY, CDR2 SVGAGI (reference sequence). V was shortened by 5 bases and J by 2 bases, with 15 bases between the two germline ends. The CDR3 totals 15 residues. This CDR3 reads CASSPLGSANYGYTF. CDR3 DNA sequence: TGTGCCAGCAGTCCCCTAGGGAGCGCGAACTATGGCTACACCTTC.

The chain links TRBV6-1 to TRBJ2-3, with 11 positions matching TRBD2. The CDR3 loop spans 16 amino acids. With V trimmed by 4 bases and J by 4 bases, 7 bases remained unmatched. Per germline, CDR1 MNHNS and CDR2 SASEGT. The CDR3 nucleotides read TGTGCCAGCAGTGCTCTGACTAGCGGGGTGCCAGATACGCAGTATTTT. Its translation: CASSALTSGVPDTQYF.

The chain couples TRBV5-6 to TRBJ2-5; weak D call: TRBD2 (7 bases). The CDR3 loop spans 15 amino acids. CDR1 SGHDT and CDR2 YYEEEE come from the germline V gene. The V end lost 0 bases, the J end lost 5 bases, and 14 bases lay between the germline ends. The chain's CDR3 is CASSLERGGAETQYF. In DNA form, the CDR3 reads TGTGCCAGCAGCTTGGAAAGAGGGGGGGCTGAGACCCAGTACTTC.

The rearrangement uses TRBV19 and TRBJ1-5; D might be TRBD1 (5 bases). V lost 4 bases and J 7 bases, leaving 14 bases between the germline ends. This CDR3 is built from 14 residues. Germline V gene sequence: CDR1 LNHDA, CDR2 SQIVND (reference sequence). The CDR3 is CASSRGVLGQPQHF. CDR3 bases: TGTGCCAGTAGTAGGGGGGTGTTAGGCCAGCCCCAGCATTTT. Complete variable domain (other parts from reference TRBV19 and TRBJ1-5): DGGITQSPKYLFRKEGQNVTLSCEQNLNHDAMYWYRQDPGQGLRLIYYSQIVNDFQKGDIAEGYSVSREKKESFPLTVTSAQKNPTAFYLCASSRGVLGQPQHFGDGTRLSIL.

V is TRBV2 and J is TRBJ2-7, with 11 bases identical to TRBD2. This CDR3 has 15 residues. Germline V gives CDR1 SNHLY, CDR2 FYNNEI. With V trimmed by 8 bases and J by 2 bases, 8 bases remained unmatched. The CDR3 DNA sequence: TGTGCCAGCGCCCCGACTAGCGGGGCGACCTACGAGCAGTACGTC. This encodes CASAPTSGATYEQYV.

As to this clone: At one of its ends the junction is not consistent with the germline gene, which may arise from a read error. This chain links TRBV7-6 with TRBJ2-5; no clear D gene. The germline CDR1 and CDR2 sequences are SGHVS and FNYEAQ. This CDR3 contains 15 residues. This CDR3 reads CASTLGSYSEETQYF. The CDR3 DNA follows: TGTGCCAGCACCTTAGGGTCTTATTCGGAAGAGACCCAGTACTTC.

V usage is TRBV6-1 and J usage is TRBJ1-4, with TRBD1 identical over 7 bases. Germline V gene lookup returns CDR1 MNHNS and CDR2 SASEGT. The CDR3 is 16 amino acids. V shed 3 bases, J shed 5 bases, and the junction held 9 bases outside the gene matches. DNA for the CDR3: TGTGCCAGCAGTGAGGGAAAGGGGGCAAAGAATGAAAAACTGTTTTTT. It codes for CASSEGKGAKNEKLFF.

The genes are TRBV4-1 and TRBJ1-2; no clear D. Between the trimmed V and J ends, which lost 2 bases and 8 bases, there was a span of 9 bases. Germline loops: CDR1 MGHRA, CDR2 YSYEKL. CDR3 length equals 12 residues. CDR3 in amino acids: CASSQLGSGYTF. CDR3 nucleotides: TGCGCCAGCAGCCAACTCGGGAGCGGCTACACCTTC.

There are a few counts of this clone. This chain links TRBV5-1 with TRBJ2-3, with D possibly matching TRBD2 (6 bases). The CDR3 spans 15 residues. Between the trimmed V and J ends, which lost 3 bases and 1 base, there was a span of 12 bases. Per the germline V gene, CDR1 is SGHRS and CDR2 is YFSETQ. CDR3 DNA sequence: TGCGCCAGCAGCTCGGACTACCGGGGCACAGATACGCAGTATTTT. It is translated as CASSSDYRGTDTQYF.

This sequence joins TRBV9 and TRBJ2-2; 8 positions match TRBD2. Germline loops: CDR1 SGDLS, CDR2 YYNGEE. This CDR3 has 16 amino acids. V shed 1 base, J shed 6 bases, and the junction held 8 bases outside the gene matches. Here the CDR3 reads CASSVQAGEDSGELFF. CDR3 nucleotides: TGTGCCAGCAGCGTACAAGCGGGGGAGGACTCCGGGGAGCTGTTTTTT.

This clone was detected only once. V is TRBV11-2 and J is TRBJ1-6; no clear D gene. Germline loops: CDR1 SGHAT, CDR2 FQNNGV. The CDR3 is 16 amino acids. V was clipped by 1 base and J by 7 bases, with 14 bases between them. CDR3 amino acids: CASSLVVRAKNSPLHF. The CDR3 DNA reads TGTGCCAGCAGCTTAGTAGTACGTGCTAAGAATTCACCCCTCCACTTT.

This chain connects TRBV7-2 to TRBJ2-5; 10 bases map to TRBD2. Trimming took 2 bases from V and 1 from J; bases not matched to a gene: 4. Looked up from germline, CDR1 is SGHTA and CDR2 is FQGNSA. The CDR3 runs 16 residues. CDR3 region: CASSLFSGGPQETQYF. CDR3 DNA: TGTGCCAGCAGCTTATTTAGCGGGGGGCCCCAAGAGACCCAGTACTTC.

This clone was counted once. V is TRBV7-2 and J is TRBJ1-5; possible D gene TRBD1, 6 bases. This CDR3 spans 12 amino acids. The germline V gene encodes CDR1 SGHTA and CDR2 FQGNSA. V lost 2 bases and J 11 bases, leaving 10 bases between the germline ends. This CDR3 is CASSLTGLAQHF. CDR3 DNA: TGTGCCAGCAGCTTAACAGGGTTAGCCCAGCATTTT.

CDR3 nucleotide sequence: TGTGCCAGCAGCCTCGGGACTAGCCCCAATGAGCAGTTCTTC. Amino acid sequence: CASSLGTSPNEQFF. The chain has TRBV11-3 and TRBJ2-1, with TRBD2 matching 9 bases. Germline V lookup: CDR1 SGHNT, CDR2 YENEEA. V was clipped by 5 bases and J by 6 bases; unmatched bases: 5. The CDR3 length is 14 residues.